The 11 T cell receptor beta chains below come from one sample, sequenced in a study of shared clonotypes between healthy human individuals. Here immunoSEQ multiplex PCR was the method, and the copy in TCRdb shows in-frame clones only, minus some. The repertoire holds some 980,000 clones, with approximately 80% as singletons. The sample taken for sequencing was memory CD4+ T cells sorted from blood. The subset here: CD45RA-negative fraction. These receptors originate from a man aged 18 to 35 in good health.

J is TRBJ2-3 and V is TRBV5-4; the match to TRBD2 covers 9 bases. The CDR3 runs 16 residues. Germline V gene sequence: CDR1 SGHNT, CDR2 YYREEE (reference sequence). Losses at the gene ends were 7 bases for V and 6 bases for J; bases not matched to a gene: 15. CDR3 bases: TGTGCCAGCGTCTTGCGGCCTAGCGGGGAAGGGGATACGCAGTATTTT. As protein: CASVLRPSGEGDTQYF.

V is TRBV5-4 and J is TRBJ2-7; D unresolved. The CDR3 sequence is 14 residues long. Germline-derived CDR1 and CDR2 are SGHNT and YYREEE (reference sequence). V was cut by 0 bases and J by 1 base, with 8 bases left in between. The CDR3 sequence: CASSLALGSYEQYF. CDR3 bases: TGTGCCAGCAGCTTGGCTCTCGGTTCCTACGAGCAGTACTTC. The variable domain in full, completed from reference TRBV5-4 and TRBJ2-7, reads ETGVTQSPTHLIKTRGQQVTLRCSSQSGHNTVSWYQQALGQGPQFIFQYYREEENGRGNFPPRFSGLQFPNYSSELNVNALELDDSALYLCASSLALGSYEQYFGPGTRLTVT.

This sequence joins TRBV7-6 and TRBJ2-7; 9 positions match TRBD2. This CDR3 has 17 residues. J lost 6 bases, V lost 3 bases, and 15 bases had no gene match. Germline loops: CDR1 SGHVS, CDR2 FNYEAQ. The chain's CDR3 is CASSFTSGSSFASEQYF. DNA for the CDR3: TGTGCCAGCAGCTTTACTAGCGGGTCTTCCTTCGCATCCGAGCAGTACTTC.

The chain carries TRBV7-2 and TRBJ2-7; D may be TRBD1 (6 bases). Between the trimmed V and J ends, which lost 1 base and 0 bases, there was a span of 10 bases. CDR3 length: 15 amino acids. Germline CDR1 reads SGHTA; CDR2 reads FQGNSA. The CDR3 coding sequence is TGTGCCAGCAGCTTAGGGGGGCACAGCTCCTACGAGCAGTACTTC. Its translation is CASSLGGHSSYEQYF.

This chain connects TRBV9 to TRBJ2-7; D remains unclear. CDR3 size: 14 residues. V was pared by 0 bases and J by 6 bases, with 13 bases between. Per germline, CDR1 SGDLS and CDR2 YYNGEE. CDR3 DNA: TGTGCCAGCAGCGTAGCTCAGACTTCCACCGAGCAGTACTTC. It is translated as CASSVAQTSTEQYF.

J is TRBJ2-5 and V is TRBV15; no definite D call. There are 13 residues in the CDR3. CDR1 and CDR2 from the germline V gene are LNHNV and YYDKDF (reference sequence). Trimming took 0 bases from V and 5 from J, leaving 7 bases between them. CDR3: CATSRDFKETQYF. CDR3 sequence (DNA): TGTGCCACCAGCAGAGATTTTAAGGAGACCCAGTACTTC.

The chain recombines TRBV29-1 with TRBJ2-7, with D hard to call. Germline loops: CDR1 SQVTM, CDR2 ANQGSEA. The CDR3 is 13 amino acids. Trimming removed 5 bases at V and 2 bases at J, with 13 bases between. The CDR3 spells CSVTWENPYEQYF. CDR3 DNA sequence: TGCAGCGTTACATGGGAAAACCCCTACGAGCAGTACTTC.

The chain recombines TRBV18 with TRBJ2-3; TRBD2 aligns across 8 bases. The germline CDR1 and CDR2 sequences are KGHSH and LQKENI. This CDR3 region has 16 residues. Trimming removed 2 bases from V and 0 bases from J; junction bases left unmatched: 4. The CDR3: CASSPFPGGSTDTQYF. The CDR3 nucleotides read TGTGCCAGCTCACCATTTCCGGGGGGGAGCACAGATACGCAGTATTTT.

J is TRBJ1-4 and V is TRBV2; perhaps TRBD1 as D (5 bases). The length of the CDR3 is 11 residues. V was cut by 4 bases and J by 13 bases, with 10 bases left in between. The germline gives CDR1 SNHLY, CDR2 FYNNEI. CDR3 amino acids: CASSARVTLFF. Written as DNA, the CDR3 is TGTGCCAGCAGTGCCAGGGTTACACTGTTTTTT.

Comment on this clone: Sequence at one end of the junction differs from germline and may be a read error. This rearrangement joins TRBV7-7 to TRBJ1-6, with D uncertain. The CDR3 loop spans 13 amino acids. Germline CDR1 reads SSHAT; CDR2 reads FNYEAQ (reference sequence). CDR3 in amino acids: CASSPDENSPLHF. The CDR3 bases are TGTGCTAGCAGCCCCGATGAGAATTCACCCCTCCACTTT.

The rearrangement uses TRBV5-1 and TRBJ2-2; a weak D match, TRBD2 (5 bases). Germline V gene sequence: CDR1 SGHRS, CDR2 YFSETQ. The V and J ends lost 2 bases and 8 bases respectively, with 16 bases between them. There are 15 residues in the CDR3. The CDR3 spells CASSFGSSGSGELFF. The CDR3 region has the DNA TGCGCCAGCAGCTTCGGTAGCTCGGGGTCGGGGGAGCTGTTTTTT.